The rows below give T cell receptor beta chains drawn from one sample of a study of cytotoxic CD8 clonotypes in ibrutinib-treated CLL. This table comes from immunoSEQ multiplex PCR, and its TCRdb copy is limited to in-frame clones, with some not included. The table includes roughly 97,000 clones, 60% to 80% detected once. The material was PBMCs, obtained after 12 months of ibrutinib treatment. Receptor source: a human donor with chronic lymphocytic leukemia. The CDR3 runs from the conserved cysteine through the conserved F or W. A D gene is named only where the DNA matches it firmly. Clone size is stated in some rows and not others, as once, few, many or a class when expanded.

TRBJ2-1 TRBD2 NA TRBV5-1 CASSSLASGGVGGEQFF TGCGCCAGCAGCTCCCTAGCTAGCGGGGGTGTTGGAGGTGAGCAGTTCTTC
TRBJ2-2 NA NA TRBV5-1 CASSLDEQGSGELFF TGCGCCAGCAGCTTGGATGAACAGGGATCCGGGGAGCTGTTTTTT
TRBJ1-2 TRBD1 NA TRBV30 CAWSVQVGQGGGYTF TGTGCCTGGAGTGTACAGGTGGGACAGGGTGGCGGCTACACCTTC
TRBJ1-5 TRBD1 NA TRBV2 CASSLDRGHQPQHF TGTGCCAGCAGTTTAGACAGGGGTCATCAGCCCCAGCATTTT
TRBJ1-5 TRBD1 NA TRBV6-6 CASKDRDDNQPQHF TGTGCCAGCAAGGACAGGGATGACAATCAGCCCCAGCATTTT
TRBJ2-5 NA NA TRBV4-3 CASSQVVYQETQYF TGCGCCAGCAGCCAAGTTGTGTACCAAGAGACCCAGTACTTC
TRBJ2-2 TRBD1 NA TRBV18 CASSRQGDTGELFF TGTGCCAGCTCACGACAGGGGGACACCGGGGAGCTGTTTTTT
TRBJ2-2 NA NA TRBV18 CASPSSVNTGELFF TGTGCCAGCCCCTCCTCAGTGAACACCGGGGAGCTGTTTTTT
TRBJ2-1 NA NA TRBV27 CASSLDRNNEQFF TGTGCCAGCAGTTTGGATAGGAACAATGAGCAGTTCTTC
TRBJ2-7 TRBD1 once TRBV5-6 CASRPGQGPLEQYF TGTGCCAGCAGGCCGGGACAGGGGCCTCTCGAGCAGTACTTC
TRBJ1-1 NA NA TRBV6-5 CASSSRTNTEAFF TGTGCCAGCAGTTCCAGGACAAACACTGAAGCTTTCTTT
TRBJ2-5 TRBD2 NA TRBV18 CASSPSGGAETQYF TGTGCCAGCTCACCGAGCGGGGGGGCAGAGACCCAGTACTTC
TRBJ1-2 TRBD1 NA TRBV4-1 CASSQDDRAGGYTF TGCGCCAGCAGCCAAGATGACAGGGCAGGAGGCTACACCTTC
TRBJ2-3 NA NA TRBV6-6 CASSPGTDTQYF TGTGCCAGCAGCCCGGGCACAGATACGCAGTATTTT
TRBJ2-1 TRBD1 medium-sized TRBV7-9 CASSFNRGAESEQFF TGTGCCAGCAGCTTTAACAGGGGGGCGGAGAGTGAGCAGTTCTTC
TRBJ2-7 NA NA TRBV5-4 CASSFNSEQYF TGTGCCAGCAGCTTTAATAGCGAGCAGTACTTC
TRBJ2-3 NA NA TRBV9 CASSEAKDTQYF TGTGCCAGCAGCGAGGCAAAAGATACGCAGTATTTT
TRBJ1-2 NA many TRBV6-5 CASAPGSSNGYTF TGTGCCAGCGCGCCGGGGTCTAGCAATGGCTACACCTTC
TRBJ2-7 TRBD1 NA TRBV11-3 CASSLVSRGPRYEQYF TGTGCCAGCAGCTTAGTAAGCAGGGGGCCCCGGTACGAGCAGTACTTC
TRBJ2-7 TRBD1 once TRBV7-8 CASSAGTGFSYEQYF TGTGCCAGCAGCGCCGGGACAGGGTTTTCCTACGAGCAGTACTTC
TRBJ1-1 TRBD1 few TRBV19 CASRLRDSKPEAFF TGTGCCAGTAGGCTCCGGGACAGTAAGCCTGAAGCTTTCTTT
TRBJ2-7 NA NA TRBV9 CASSSPLSEQYF TGTGCCAGCAGCTCCCCCTTGAGCGAGCAGTACTTC
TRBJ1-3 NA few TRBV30 CAWKAGGPSGNTIYF TGTGCCTGGAAGGCGGGAGGCCCCTCTGGAAACACCATATATTTT
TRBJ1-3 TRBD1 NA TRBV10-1 CASSPGQGTNTIYF TGCGCCAGTTCACCGGGACAGGGAACAAACACCATATATTTT
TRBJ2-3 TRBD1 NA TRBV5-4 CASSYKQGAGTDTQYF TGTGCCAGCAGCTACAAACAGGGGGCTGGCACAGATACGCAGTATTTT
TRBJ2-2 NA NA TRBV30 CAWRGSITGELFF TGTGCCTGGAGGGGCAGTATCACCGGGGAGCTGTTTTTT
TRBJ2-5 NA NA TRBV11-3 CASSVARLTIGAQYF TGTGCCAGCAGCGTAGCCCGCCTGACAATCGGGGCCCAGTACTTC
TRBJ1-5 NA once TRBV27 CASSPLGGHNSNQPQHF TGTGCCAGCAGTCCTCTTGGGGGACATAATAGCAATCAGCCCCAGCATTTT
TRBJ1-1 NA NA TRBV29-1 CSVEDGKGPEAFF TGCAGCGTTGAAGATGGGAAGGGGCCTGAAGCTTTCTTT
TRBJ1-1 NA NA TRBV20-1 CSAPENTEAFF TGCAGTGCTCCAGAGAACACTGAAGCTTTCTTT
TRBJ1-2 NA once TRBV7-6 CAIKEQLDGYTF TGTGCCATAAAGGAACAGTTAGATGGCTACACCTTC
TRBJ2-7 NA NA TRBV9 CASSVHLGGYEQYF TGTGCCAGCAGCGTACACCTCGGCGGCTACGAGCAGTACTTC
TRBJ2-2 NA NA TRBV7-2 CASSLGGGPPGELFF TGTGCCAGCAGCTTAGGTGGAGGCCCACCCGGGGAGCTGTTTTTT
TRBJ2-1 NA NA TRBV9 CASSPRGLTGNEQFF TGTGCCAGCAGCCCCCGGGGGCTAACTGGCAATGAGCAGTTCTTC
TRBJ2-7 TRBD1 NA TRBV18 CASSPHEGAVGYEQYF TGTGCCAGCTCACCGCATGAGGGGGCGGTCGGGTACGAGCAGTACTTC
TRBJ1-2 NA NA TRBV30 CAWSVYSGDGYTF TGTGCCTGGAGTGTATACAGCGGAGATGGCTACACCTTC
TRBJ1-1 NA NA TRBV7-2 CASSSRGQANTEAFF TGTGCCAGCAGCTCGAGGGGCCAGGCGAACACTGAAGCTTTCTTT
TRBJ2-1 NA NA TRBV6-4 CASSPLSAGDNEQFF TGTGCCAGCAGTCCCCTCAGTGCAGGGGACAATGAGCAGTTCTTC
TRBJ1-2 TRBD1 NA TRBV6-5 CASSSGQDGYTF TGTGCCAGCAGCTCCGGACAGGATGGCTACACCTTC
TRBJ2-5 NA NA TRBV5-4 CASSLQGAPRETQYF TGTGCCAGCAGCTTGCAAGGGGCGCCCCGAGAGACCCAGTACTTC
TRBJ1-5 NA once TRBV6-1 CASTTDGGRQPQHF TGTGCCAGCACCACCGATGGGGGAAGACAGCCCCAGCATTTT
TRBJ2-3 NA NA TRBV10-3 CAISESRGRTDTQYF TGTGCCATCAGTGAGTCGAGGGGACGCACAGATACGCAGTATTTT
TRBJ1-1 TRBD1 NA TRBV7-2 CASSLVTGGTEAFF TGTGCCAGCAGCTTAGTCACAGGGGGTACTGAAGCTTTCTTT
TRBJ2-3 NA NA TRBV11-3 CASSLAGPTDTQYF TGTGCCAGCAGCTTAGCGGGGCCCACAGATACGCAGTATTTT
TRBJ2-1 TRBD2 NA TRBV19 CASSSGGISYNEQFF TGTGCCAGTAGTAGCGGGGGGATCTCCTACAATGAGCAGTTCTTC
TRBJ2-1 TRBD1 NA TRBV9 CASSLTGDGYNEQFF TGTGCCAGCAGCCTAACAGGGGATGGCTACAATGAGCAGTTCTTC
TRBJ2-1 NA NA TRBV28 CASSFGGTGRVQFF TGTGCCAGCAGTTTTGGAGGGACTGGCAGGGTGCAGTTCTTC
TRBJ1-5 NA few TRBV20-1 CSADGEEGQHF TGCAGTGCTGATGGAGAGGAGGGCCAGCATTTT
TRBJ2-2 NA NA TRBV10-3 CAIGDGLYSGELFF TGTGCCATCGGGGACGGACTCTATTCCGGGGAGCTGTTTTTT
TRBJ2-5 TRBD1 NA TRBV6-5 CASSYSGTGETQYF TGTGCCAGCAGTTATTCGGGGACAGGGGAGACCCAGTACTTC
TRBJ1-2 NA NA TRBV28 CASRLTGGLYGYTF TGTGCCAGCAGGTTAACTGGGGGACTCTATGGCTACACCTTC
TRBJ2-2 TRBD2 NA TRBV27 CASSPYVTSGGAGELFF TGTGCCAGCAGTCCGTACGTGACTAGCGGGGGGGCCGGGGAGCTGTTTTTT
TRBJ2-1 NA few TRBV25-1 CASKGPALPEQFF TGTGCCAGCAAAGGTCCAGCCCTTCCTGAGCAGTTCTTC
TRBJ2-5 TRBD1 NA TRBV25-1 CASSELGGSQETQYF TGTGCCAGCAGTGAATTAGGGGGCTCTCAAGAGACCCAGTACTTC
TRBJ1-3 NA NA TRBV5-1 CASSLGQSGNTIYF TGCGCCAGCAGCTTGGGTCAGTCTGGAAACACCATATATTTT